Below, one T cell receptor (beta chain) is given with its context. Its antigen is not identified. The sample is drawn from a study of vaccination effects on CD4 cells after COVID-19. TCRdb keeps only in-frame clones here, not all; method: immunoSEQ multiplex PCR. The repertoire holds approximately 68,000 clones, about four fifths seen once, with about 10% in the top ten. Within the ViraFEST assay, antigen-specific CD4+ T cells underwent expansion with viral peptide pools prior to sequencing. Subsequent to a culture period of 10 days, CD4+ T cells were isolated. Testing of the vaccine recipients showed negative nucleocapsid antibodies and no prior SARS-CoV-2 infection. The length of the CDR3 is 14 residues. V shed 1 base and J shed 2 bases, with 4 bases lying between them. Germline V gene lookup returns CDR1 SGHRS and CDR2 YFSETQ.

The genes are TRBV5-1 and TRBJ2-6, with D unresolved. The source material was CD4+ T cells from PBMCs cultured with SARS-CoV-2 spike peptides, sampled before COVID-19 vaccination. This sequence originates from a human donor who received a COVID-19 vaccine. DNA of the CDR3: TGCGCCAGCAGCTTGTCGCCTGGGGCCAACGTCCTGACTTTC. It codes for CASSLSPGANVLTF.